Each of the 23 T cell receptor beta chains below was sequenced from the same sample in a study of technical replicates of blood from a handful of donors. Clones were read by immunoSEQ multiplex PCR, and TCRdb kept only the in-frame ones, dropping some. The sample includes about 73,000 clones, 93% of them seen just once. The specimen sequenced was T cells isolated from PBMCs. The source of these receptors is a human donor in good health.

This clone was observed a single time. The chain has TRBV5-1 and TRBJ2-1; 7 nucleotides line up with TRBD2. Losses at the gene ends were 4 bases for V and 7 bases for J; bases not matched to a gene: 14. CDR1 SGHRS and CDR2 YFSETQ come from the germline V gene. The CDR3 runs to 16 residues. The DNA for the CDR3 is TGCGCCAGCAGCCTCCTCCCAGCGGGGCCTCCTAATGAGCAGTTCTTC. It translates to CASSLLPAGPPNEQFF.

The chain joins TRBV27 to TRBJ2-7, with D possibly matching TRBD1 (6 bases). Trimming shortened V by 6 bases and J by 3 bases, and 18 bases separated the two germline ends. Germline CDR1 is MNHEY and CDR2 is SMNVEV (reference sequence). The CDR3 has 15 residues. The CDR3 DNA reads TGTGCCAGCAGACGCGGACAGAGTTCGTTCTACGAGCAGTACTTC. Amino acid sequence: CASRRGQSSFYEQYF.

The chain uses TRBV5-1 and TRBJ1-1, with D hard to call. This CDR3 is built from 15 residues. Germline V gene sequence: CDR1 SGHRS, CDR2 YFSETQ. With 0 bases removed from V and 1 base from J, the gap between germline ends came to 10 bases. CDR3 sequence reads: CASSLAGRENTEAFF. CDR3 sequence (DNA): TGCGCCAGCAGCTTGGCCGGACGGGAGAACACTGAAGCTTTCTTT.

This clone showed up just once. This chain uses TRBV28 with TRBJ2-1; TRBD2 matches at 7 bases. Germline CDR1 is MDHEN and CDR2 is SYDVKM. Trimming removed 4 bases from V and 3 bases from J; junction bases left unmatched: 9. CDR3 length: 16 amino acids. CDR3 nucleotide sequence: TGTGCCAGCAGTTCCGTGGGGGGGGGAGGCTACAATGAGCAGTTCTTC. It is translated as CASSSVGGGGYNEQFF. The complete variable domain, with remaining parts taken from reference TRBV28 and TRBJ2-1, reads DVKVTQSSRYLVKRTGEKVFLECVQDMDHENMFWYRQDPGLGLRLIYFSYDVKMKEKGDIPEGYSVSREKKERFSLILESASTNQTSMYLCASSSVGGGGYNEQFFGPGTRLTVL.

This chain joins TRBV4-1 and TRBJ1-6, with 8 bases lining up with TRBD1. Germline V lookup: CDR1 MGHRA, CDR2 YSYEKL. This CDR3 region has 17 residues. The V segment lost 2 bases and the J segment 10 bases; nucleotides outside the gene matches: 13. CDR3 in amino acids: CASSQRGRTGSRSPLHF. CDR3 DNA sequence: TGCGCCAGCAGCCAAAGAGGGAGGACAGGGAGCCGGTCACCCCTCCACTTT.

The chain recombines TRBV2 with TRBJ2-2; 7 bases agree with TRBD1. The CDR3 runs to 18 residues. J gave up 7 bases and V 8 bases, and 22 bases lay outside the gene matches. From germline, CDR1 is SNHLY and CDR2 FYNNEI. The CDR3 is CASHPRTGDTTRVGELFF. CDR3 coding DNA: TGTGCCAGCCACCCGAGGACAGGTGACACCACTAGGGTCGGGGAGCTGTTTTTT. Full variable domain (rest looked up from reference TRBV2 and TRBJ2-2): EPEVTQTPSHQVTQMGQEVILRCVPISNHLYFYWYRQILGQKVEFLVSFYNNEISEKSEIFDDQFSVERPDGSNFTLKIRSTKLEDSAMYFCASHPRTGDTTRVGELFFGEGSRLTVL.

The chain combines TRBV5-6 with TRBJ2-7; 8 bases are a match to TRBD1. The J segment lost 0 bases and the V segment lost 4 bases, leaving 9 bases of the junction unmatched. CDR3 size: 16 residues. Germline lookup yields CDR1 SGHDT and CDR2 YYEEEE. The chain's CDR3 is CASSQPGTGSSYEQYF. The CDR3 DNA reads TGTGCCAGCAGCCAACCAGGGACAGGCAGCTCCTACGAGCAGTACTTC.

The V gene is TRBV11-3, the J gene TRBJ2-1; 7 bases agree with TRBD2. Trimming removed 7 bases from V and 8 bases from J; junction bases left unmatched: 14. The length of the CDR3 is 15 residues. Germline CDR1 reads SGHNT; CDR2 reads YENEEA. Written as DNA, the CDR3 is TGTGCCAGCACCCGGAGACGGGAGGCCACGGATGAGCAGTTCTTC. It translates to CASTRRREATDEQFF.

The V gene is TRBV5-1, the J gene TRBJ2-5, with TRBD1 matching over 8 bases. J lost 14 bases, V lost 0 bases, and 9 bases had no gene match. Germline assignment: CDR1 SGHRS and CDR2 YFSETQ. The length of the CDR3 is 13 residues. CDR3 sequence (DNA): TGCGCCAGCAGCTTGGCCCTGGAGACAGGGGTTTACTTC. It yields the protein CASSLALETGVYF.

This sequence joins TRBV28 and TRBJ2-7; 15 nucleotides agree with TRBD2. From germline, CDR1 is MDHEN and CDR2 SYDVKM. The J segment lost 2 bases and the V segment lost 8 bases, leaving 10 bases of the junction unmatched. This CDR3 has 17 residues. The chain's CDR3 is CASSRPGLAGGPYEQYF. The CDR3 DNA follows: TGTGCCAGCTCGAGACCGGGACTAGCGGGAGGACCCTACGAGCAGTACTTC.

V gene TRBV6-5 combines with J gene TRBJ2-5, with TRBD2 matching over 9 bases. The CDR3 is made up of 12 amino acids. The germline gives CDR1 MNHEY, CDR2 SVGAGI. J gave up 3 bases and V 11 bases, and 4 bases lay outside the gene matches. CDR3 in amino acids: CASRTSEETQYF. The CDR3 region has the DNA TGTGCCTCTCGGACTAGCGAAGAGACCCAGTACTTC.

The chain has TRBV29-1 and TRBJ2-3; 7 nucleotides match TRBD2. Germline trimming cut 4 bases from V and 0 bases from J; bases unmatched to any gene: 13. Germline V gene data show CDR1 as SQVTM and CDR2 as ANQGSEA. The CDR3 consists of 17 residues. CDR3 nucleotide sequence: TGCAGCGTTGCACCGAAAACTAGCGAAACTAGCACAGATACGCAGTATTTT. Translation: CSVAPKTSETSTDTQYF.

V gene TRBV4-1 combines with J gene TRBJ1-1; 7 bases line up with TRBD1. V shed 0 bases and J 6 bases; nucleotides not matched to a gene: 7. Germline V gives CDR1 MGHRA, CDR2 YSYEKL. The length of the CDR3 is 15 residues. The CDR3 loop is CASSQEQGGWSEAFF. The CDR3 region has the DNA TGCGCCAGCAGCCAAGAGCAGGGGGGCTGGTCTGAAGCTTTCTTT.

The rearrangement links TRBV7-9 to TRBJ1-1, with no clear D. The CDR3 sequence is 13 residues long. CDR1 and CDR2 (germline): SEHNR, FQNEAQ (reference sequence). The V gene lost 2 bases and the J gene lost 1 base, with 5 bases spanning the gap. In nucleotides, the CDR3 is TGTGCCAGCAGCTTAACAAGGAACACTGAAGCTTTCTTT. This sequence encodes CASSLTRNTEAFF.

The table lists this clone with a count of one. V gene TRBV19 combines with J gene TRBJ1-6; TRBD1 agrees at 7 bases. The CDR3 runs to 14 residues. V lost 6 bases and J lost 10; bases outside the gene matches: 9. Germline V gene lookup returns CDR1 LNHDA and CDR2 SQIVND (reference sequence). The CDR3 here is CASSLQGKGSPLHF. CDR3 in DNA: TGTGCCAGTAGCTTACAGGGGAAGGGATCACCCCTCCACTTT.

V and J are TRBV5-1 and TRBJ2-3, with 8 bases fitting TRBD1. J lost 2 bases, V lost 4 bases, and 9 bases had no gene match. CDR3 length equals 16 residues. CDR1 is SGHRS, CDR2 YFSETQ, per germline. CDR3: CASSPYGDRLTDTQYF. CDR3 in DNA: TGCGCCAGCAGCCCCTACGGGGACAGGCTCACAGATACGCAGTATTTT. Looking up the rest from reference TRBV5-1 and TRBJ2-3 gives the full variable domain: KAGVTQTPRYLIKTRGQQVTLSCSPISGHRSVSWYQQTPGQGLQFLFEYFSETQRNKGNFPGRFSGRQFSNSRSEMNVSTLELGDSALYLCASSPYGDRLTDTQYFGPGTRLTVL.

The sample holds one count of this clone. The chain carries TRBV18 and TRBJ2-2, with 7 bases identical to TRBD1. Germline lookup yields CDR1 KGHSH and CDR2 LQKENI. With V trimmed by 2 bases and J by 3 bases, 6 bases remained unmatched. This CDR3 has 16 amino acids. For the CDR3, the DNA is TGTGCCAGCTCACCAAATATAGGGGGCGACACCGGGGAGCTGTTTTTT. It specifies CASSPNIGGDTGELFF.

The chain is built from TRBV15 and TRBJ2-3; maybe TRBD2 (5 bases). Trimming took 1 base from V and 1 from J, leaving 9 bases between them. Germline loops: CDR1 LNHNV, CDR2 YYDKDF (reference sequence). The CDR3 has 15 amino acids. The CDR3 region is CATSRVSERTDTQYF. As DNA, the CDR3 is TGTGCCACCAGCAGAGTTAGCGAGCGCACAGATACGCAGTATTTT.

This clone has only one observation. The chain has TRBV10-3 and TRBJ1-2; D remains ambiguous. Trimming removed 2 bases from V and 2 bases from J, with 9 bases in between. CDR3 length: 14 residues. CDR1 is ENHRY, CDR2 SYGVKD, per germline. The CDR3 DNA sequence: TGTGCCATCAGTGAGGTACCAGGAAACTATGGCTACACCTTC. Translated: CAISEVPGNYGYTF.

V and J are TRBV5-1 and TRBJ1-2, with 8 bases identical to TRBD1. CDR3 length equals 13 residues. Trimming removed 4 bases from V and 4 bases from J; junction bases left unmatched: 3. The germline V gene encodes CDR1 SGHRS and CDR2 YFSETQ. The CDR3 reads CASSPGQGYGYTF. Written as DNA, the CDR3 is TGCGCCAGCAGCCCCGGACAGGGCTATGGCTACACCTTC.

V usage is TRBV7-8 and J usage is TRBJ2-7; TRBD1 matches 8 bases. With 2 bases clipped from V and 0 bases from J, the junction kept 9 bases outside the gene matches. The CDR3 contains 17 residues. Germline-derived CDR1 and CDR2 are SGHVS and FQNEAQ. The CDR3 loop is CASSLPPQGADSYEQYF. CDR3 DNA sequence: TGTGCCAGCAGCTTACCACCCCAGGGGGCGGACTCCTACGAGCAGTACTTC.

This sequence joins TRBV2 and TRBJ2-2; 8 nucleotides match TRBD2. Trimming cost V 6 bases and J 7 bases; bases outside gene matches: 10. This CDR3 has 15 residues. Germline V lookup: CDR1 SNHLY, CDR2 FYNNEI. The CDR3 protein is CASSGTGTRYGELFF. The CDR3 DNA sequence: TGTGCCAGCAGCGGTACCGGGACTAGATACGGGGAGCTGTTTTTT. Looking up the rest from reference TRBV2 and TRBJ2-2 gives the full variable domain: EPEVTQTPSHQVTQMGQEVILRCVPISNHLYFYWYRQILGQKVEFLVSFYNNEISEKSEIFDDQFSVERPDGSNFTLKIRSTKLEDSAMYFCASSGTGTRYGELFFGEGSRLTVL.

CDR3 nucleotides: TGTGCCAGCAGACAGGAAGTTCGGGGGGTTACGGTGCGCACAGATACGCAGTATTTT. Its translation: CASRQEVRGVTVRTDTQYF. The chain is built from TRBV7-9 and TRBJ2-3, with 7 bases lining up with TRBD2. This CDR3 comprises 19 residues. The germline CDR1 and CDR2 sequences are SEHNR and FQNEAQ (reference sequence). Germline trimming cut 6 bases from V and 1 base from J; bases unmatched to any gene: 19. Full variable domain (missing parts from reference TRBV7-9 and TRBJ2-3): DTGVSQNPRHKITKRGQNVTFRCDPISEHNRLYWYRQTLGQGPEFLTYFQNEAQLEKSRLLSDRFSAERPKGSFSTLEIQRTEQGDSAMYLCASRQEVRGVTVRTDTQYFGPGTRLTVL.